These 23 T cell receptor beta chains came from one sample sequenced in a study of blood T cells in healthy people across ages. Combining a sample-barcoded 5' primer with a J-beta primer mix, a second PCR ran for roughly 6 to 12 cycles. TCRdb analysed the 5' RACE reads with MiXCR anew, one entry per CDR3 protein. The sample records around 1,700,000 distinct CDR3 sequences, approximately 30% being singletons. Sample: blood. The receptors come from a woman aged 30 to 39 in good health.

At least ten counts were recorded for this clonotype. This chain joins TRBV5-1 and TRBJ2-1; 13 bases fit TRBD2. The CDR3 has 16 residues. V gave up 0 bases and J gave up 9 bases; unmatched junction bases: 6. Germline V gene data show CDR1 as SGHRS and CDR2 as YFSETQ. The CDR3 bases are TGCGCCAGCAGCTTGGAACTAGCGGGGGGGCGCGGTGAGCAGTTCTTC. It translates to CASSLELAGGRGEQFF.

This chain uses TRBV3-1 with TRBJ2-5; D remains ambiguous. This CDR3 region has 14 residues. Trimming left V 1 base short and J 5 bases short, with 11 bases between. Germline assignment: CDR1 LGHDT and CDR2 YNNKEL (reference sequence). The CDR3 region has the DNA TGTGCCAGCAGCCAAGTTCAGTTGGTGGAGACCCAGTACTTC. This sequence encodes CASSQVQLVETQYF.

This clonotype has ten or more counts. The chain combines TRBV11-2 with TRBJ2-7; no firm D call. CDR1 is SGHAT and CDR2 is FQNNGV in the germline V gene. The CDR3 has 14 residues. The V end lost 3 bases, the J end lost 3 bases, and 12 bases lay between the germline ends. The CDR3 DNA sequence: TGTGCCAGCAGCTTCAATCACGCTAACTACGAGCAGTACTTC. It translates to CASSFNHANYEQYF. The full variable domain, with the rest looked up from reference TRBV11-2 and TRBJ2-7, is EAGVAQSPRYKIIEKRQSVAFWCNPISGHATLYWYQQILGQGPKLLIQFQNNGVVDDSQLPKDRFSAERLKGVDSTLKIQPAKLEDSAVYLCASSFNHANYEQYFGPGTRLTVT.

This clonotype was counted ten times or more. The chain joins TRBV12-3 or TRBV12-4 to TRBJ2-7, with D unresolved. This CDR3 has 11 residues. Trimming took off 5 bases at V and 3 bases at J, with 5 bases between the two ends. The CDR3, as DNA: TGTGCCAGCAGTGAAGACTACGAGCAGTACTTC. The encoded protein is CASSEDYEQYF.

The table lists this clonotype with many counts. The gene calls are TRBV7-2 and TRBJ2-1, with TRBD2 matching 11 bases. This CDR3 spans 18 amino acids. Germline assignment: CDR1 SGHTA and CDR2 FQGNSA. V was clipped by 5 bases and J by 8 bases; unmatched bases: 17. The CDR3 DNA reads as TGTGCCAGCAGCCCATATGGGTGGTTAGCGGGGGGGAAGTATGAGCAGTTCTTC. Translation: CASSPYGWLAGGKYEQFF.

This clonotype has only a few counts. The genes are TRBV15 and TRBJ1-1; D gene uncertain. Germline V lookup: CDR1 LNHNV, CDR2 YYDKDF (reference sequence). Trimming removed 2 bases at V and 5 bases at J, with 18 bases between. The CDR3 is made up of 16 amino acids. CDR3 in DNA: TGTGCCACCAGCAGACAGCCCAGGACGGCGGGGACTGAAGCTTTCTTT. Protein product: CATSRQPRTAGTEAFF.

This clonotype was observed a few times. The V and J genes are TRBV7-7 and TRBJ2-5, with D possibly being TRBD2 (5 bases). The germline V and J ends were trimmed by 3 bases and 1 base, with 12 bases remaining between them. This CDR3 is built from 15 residues. Germline CDR1 is SSHAT and CDR2 is FNYEAQ (reference sequence). CDR3 nucleotides: TGTGCCAGCAGCTTCGACAAGGGAGTCCAAGAGACCCAGTACTTC. It encodes CASSFDKGVQETQYF.

This chain connects TRBV9 to TRBJ2-1; D is perhaps TRBD1 or TRBD2 (5 bases each). The germline V gene encodes CDR1 SGDLS and CDR2 YYNGEE. This CDR3 contains 17 residues. V dropped 3 bases and J dropped 6 bases, with 22 bases sitting between them. CDR3 nucleotides: TGTGCCAGCAGCGCATCGACGGGGCCGAGGAGTTCCAATGAGCAGTTCTTC. Its translation is CASSASTGPRSSNEQFF.

This clonotype was seen more than once but under ten times. The gene calls are TRBV27 and TRBJ2-4, with 7 bases aligning to TRBD1. The J segment lost 3 bases and the V segment lost 6 bases, leaving 8 bases of the junction unmatched. This CDR3 has 15 amino acids. Germline V gene data show CDR1 as MNHEY and CDR2 as SMNVEV (reference sequence). CDR3 nucleotides: TGTGCCAGCAGAGAAATAGGGGGCCTCAAAAACATTCAGTACTTC. Protein: CASREIGGLKNIQYF.

Concerning this clonotype itself: Since a much larger clone is just one base distant, this may be a read error. The chain couples TRBV20-1 to TRBJ2-5; D is possibly TRBD1 or TRBD2 (7 bases each). The J call could be wrong; TRBJ2-7 is a better fit for the DNA end. CDR1 DFQATT and CDR2 SNEGSKA come from the germline V gene (reference sequence). The CDR3 is 14 residues long. The CDR3 coding sequence is TGCGGTGCTAAAAAGAGCAGGGGGGGCTACGAGCAGTACTTC. Its translation is CGAKKSRGGYEQYF.

This clonotype has a count of ten or more. The V gene is TRBV7-2, the J gene TRBJ1-5; 7 bases are a match to TRBD1. Per the germline V gene, CDR1 is SGHTA and CDR2 is FQGNSA. Trimming removed 3 bases from V and 3 bases from J; junction bases left unmatched: 5. The CDR3 has 15 amino acids. CDR3 amino acids: CASSLGDSYNQPQHF. DNA for the CDR3: TGTGCCAGCAGCTTGGGGGACAGTTACAATCAGCCCCAGCATTTT.

The rearrangement uses TRBV20-1 and TRBJ2-3; TRBD2 aligns across 13 bases. Unmatched junction bases numbered 8, after V lost 5 bases and J lost 3 bases. Germline V gives CDR1 DFQATT, CDR2 SNEGSKA (reference sequence). This CDR3 has 16 amino acids. As DNA, the CDR3 is TGCAGTGCTTACACTAGCGGGGGGGCGTTGACAGATACGCAGTATTTT. This translates into CSAYTSGGALTDTQYF.

There are many counts of this clonotype. The rearrangement joins TRBV3-1 to TRBJ2-3; D might be TRBD2 (6 bases). The CDR3 runs 15 residues. Germline V gene data show CDR1 as LGHDT and CDR2 as YNNKEL (reference sequence). With 4 bases removed from V and 3 bases from J, the gap between germline ends came to 14 bases. The CDR3 loop reads CASSLQAGTTDTQYF. The CDR3 DNA sequence: TGTGCCAGCAGCCTCCAAGCCGGGACTACAGATACGCAGTATTTT.

Many counts were recorded for this clonotype. The chain combines TRBV7-2 with TRBJ2-5; TRBD2 matches at 9 bases. With 5 bases clipped from V and 3 bases from J, the junction kept 7 bases outside the gene matches. The germline gives CDR1 SGHTA, CDR2 FQGNSA. The CDR3 spans 15 residues. The CDR3 sequence: CASSPLAGKEETQYF. DNA of the CDR3: TGTGCCAGCAGCCCCCTAGCGGGAAAGGAAGAGACCCAGTACTTC. Drawing the rest from reference TRBV7-2 and TRBJ2-5, the complete variable domain is GAGVSQSPSNKVTEKGKDVELRCDPISGHTALYWYRQSLGQGLEFLIYFQGNSAPDKSGLPSDRFSAERTGGSVSTLTIQRTQQEDSAVYLCASSPLAGKEETQYFGPGTRLLVL.

The chain recombines TRBV5-1 with TRBJ1-4, with D tentatively TRBD1 (5 bases). V lost 0 bases and J lost 6, with 15 bases in between. CDR3 length equals 16 residues. Germline V CDR1 and CDR2: SGHRS, YFSETQ. The CDR3 DNA reads TGCGCCAGCAGCTTGGTCGGGGACGGATCGTATGAAAAACTGTTTTTT. Its translation: CASSLVGDGSYEKLFF.

This clonotype was detected ten times or more. The chain links TRBV28 to TRBJ2-3; D possibly corresponds to TRBD2 (6 bases). Germline CDR1 is MDHEN and CDR2 is SYDVKM. The CDR3 totals 17 residues. V lost 5 bases to trimming and J lost 0 bases, with 18 bases between them. The CDR3 nucleotides read TGTGCCAGCAGTATCGGGTTGGGAGGACGTAGCACAGATACGCAGTATTTT. It translates to CASSIGLGGRSTDTQYF.

This clonotype was detected ten times or more. The chain joins TRBV5-1 to TRBJ2-7, with TRBD2 as a possible D gene (7 bases). The CDR3 is 14 amino acids. The germline V gene encodes CDR1 SGHRS and CDR2 YFSETQ. The V gene lost 4 bases and the J gene lost 4 bases, with 15 bases spanning the gap. DNA of the CDR3: TGCGCCAGCAGCCCAGGGGCTAGCGGTTACGAGCAGTACTTC. Residues: CASSPGASGYEQYF.

This clonotype appeared many times. The rearrangement links TRBV20-1 to TRBJ2-1; 8 nucleotides align to TRBD1. The V segment lost 0 bases and the J segment 7 bases; nucleotides outside the gene matches: 5. Per the germline V gene, CDR1 is DFQATT and CDR2 is SNEGSKA (reference sequence). This CDR3 has 14 amino acids. The CDR3 sequence: CSARDFTGGNEQFF. The CDR3 coding sequence is TGCAGTGCTAGAGATTTCACAGGGGGGAATGAGCAGTTCTTC.

The V and J genes are TRBV18 and TRBJ2-2; the D is unclear. Trimming took off 6 bases at V and 8 bases at J, with 13 bases between the two ends. This CDR3 is 13 amino acids long. Germline CDR1 is KGHSH and CDR2 is LQKENI. The CDR3 protein is CASSELSRGELFF. Here the CDR3 DNA reads TGTGCCAGCTCGGAATTGTCCAGAGGGGAGCTGTTTTTT.

V and J are TRBV12-3 or TRBV12-4 and TRBJ1-1; D possibly corresponds to TRBD1 (6 bases). V lost 5 bases and J lost 3, with 16 bases in between. The CDR3 consists of 15 residues. The CDR3 nucleotides are TGTGCCAGCAGTGAAACAGGGATGAGGGACACTGAAGCTTTCTTT. Its translation is CASSETGMRDTEAFF.

Points on this clonotype: One end of the junction fails to match germline, which may point to a read error. This chain joins TRBV12-5 and TRBJ2-1; no definite D call. This CDR3 has 12 residues. CDR1 LGHNT and CDR2 FRNRAP come from the germline V gene. The CDR3 nucleotides read TGTGCTAGTGGTTTACCCAACAATGGGCAGTTCTTC. This translates into CASGLPNNGQFF.

The count of this clonotype is one. The genes are TRBV7-2 and TRBJ2-7; TRBD2 matches 9 bases. CDR1 and CDR2 (germline): SGHTA, FQGNSA. CDR3 size: 16 residues. The V segment lost 3 bases and the J segment 0 bases; nucleotides outside the gene matches: 6. CDR3 protein: CASSFAGGQSSYEQYF. As DNA, the CDR3 is TGTGCCAGCAGCTTCGCGGGGGGGCAGAGCTCCTACGAGCAGTACTTC.

On this clonotype itself: Possible read error: a much larger clone is one base away. The chain employs TRBV18 and TRBJ2-5; 10 positions agree with TRBD2. The CDR3 runs 16 residues. Germline values: CDR1 KGHSH, CDR2 LQKENI. CDR3 coding DNA: TGTGCCAACTCACCTCCTAGCGGGAGTTCGGCTGAGACCCAGTACTTC. It translates to CANSPPSGSSAETQYF.